Listed here are 25 T cell receptor beta chains from one sample, sequenced in a study of blood T cell repertoires in COVID-19. Sequenced by immunoSEQ multiplex PCR; TCRdb stores in-frame clones only, minus some. The table has about 220,000 clones, roughly 88% seen once. The source material was PBMCs or T cells enriched from blood (not recorded which). Receptors were obtained from a woman in her fifties or sixties with acute COVID-19.

The chain recombines TRBV3-1 (or the pseudogene TRBV3-2) with TRBJ2-7; no firm D call. CDR1 is LGHDT, CDR2 YNNKEL, per germline (reference sequence). This CDR3 has 12 residues. Trimming took off 5 bases at V and 1 base at J, with 6 bases between the two ends. CDR3 sequence: CASSLRSYEQYF. Written as DNA, the CDR3 is TGTGCCAGCAGCTTGAGATCCTACGAGCAGTACTTC.

This chain links TRBV19 with TRBJ2-6; TRBD1 aligns across 7 bases. The CDR3 has 13 amino acids. J lost 4 bases, V lost 6 bases, and 0 bases had no gene match. The germline gives CDR1 LNHDA, CDR2 SQIVND (reference sequence). CDR3 DNA: TGTGCCAGTAGGACAGGGGGGGCCAACGTCCTGACTTTC. Its translation is CASRTGGANVLTF.

The chain is built from TRBV5-1 and TRBJ1-3; 7 bases map to TRBD1. The CDR3 runs 15 residues. J was trimmed by 2 bases and V by 3 bases; bases with no gene match: 5. The germline gives CDR1 SGHRS, CDR2 YFSETQ. CDR3 loop: CASSSAGTAGNTIYF. The DNA for the CDR3 is TGCGCCAGCAGCTCAGCCGGGACAGCTGGAAACACCATATATTTT.

The J gene is TRBJ1-2, the V gene TRBV30; a weak D match, TRBD1 (6 bases). The CDR3 loop spans 12 amino acids. Trimming stripped 1 base from V and 7 bases from J, with 10 bases between. CDR1 and CDR2 (germline): GTSNPN, SVGIG (reference sequence). As DNA, the CDR3 is TGTGCCTGGAGTGGTTTAGGGGGTGGCTACACCTTC. It codes for CAWSGLGGGYTF.

V and J are TRBV5-1 and TRBJ2-7, with 8 nucleotides matching TRBD1. Losses at the gene ends were 3 bases for V and 0 bases for J; bases not matched to a gene: 5. In germline, CDR1 is SGHRS, CDR2 YFSETQ. The length of the CDR3 is 15 residues. The CDR3 coding sequence is TGCGCCAGCAGCTCCCCCAGGGGGCGCTCCTACGAGCAGTACTTC. Translated, it gives CASSSPRGRSYEQYF.

This clone was detected only a few times. The chain links TRBV7-8 to TRBJ2-3; tentative D call: TRBD2 (6 bases). This CDR3 is built from 12 residues. CDR1 is SGHVS and CDR2 is FQNEAQ in the germline V gene. V was shortened by 5 bases and J by 9 bases, with 12 bases between the two germline ends. This CDR3 reads CASSATSKTQYF. As DNA, the CDR3 is TGTGCCAGCAGCGCTACTAGCAAAACGCAGTATTTT.

This clone was counted ten times or more. The gene calls are TRBV7-9 and TRBJ2-4; perhaps TRBD2 as D (5 bases). The V end was cut by 4 bases, the J end by 0 bases, with 10 bases between. Germline CDR1 SEHNR, CDR2 FQNEAQ (reference sequence). There are 15 residues in the CDR3. CDR3: CASSSSGLAKNIQYF. CDR3 in DNA: TGTGCCAGCAGCTCAAGCGGTCTAGCCAAAAACATTCAGTACTTC.

V usage is TRBV28 and J usage is TRBJ1-4; D uncertain. Trimming removed 3 bases from V and 0 bases from J, with 11 bases in between. The CDR3 extends over 16 amino acids. Germline CDR1 and CDR2: MDHEN and SYDVKM. CDR3 sequence: CASSLAGVTTNEKLFF. The DNA of the CDR3 is TGTGCCAGCAGTTTGGCCGGGGTTACAACTAATGAAAAACTGTTTTTT. The full variable domain, in which reference TRBV28 and TRBJ1-4 provide the parts outside the CDR3, is DVKVTQSSRYLVKRTGEKVFLECVQDMDHENMFWYRQDPGLGLRLIYFSYDVKMKEKGDIPEGYSVSREKKERFSLILESASTNQTSMYLCASSLAGVTTNEKLFFGSGTQLSVL.

The rearrangement uses TRBV7-3 and TRBJ1-2; no definite D call. V lost 2 bases and J lost 4, with 8 bases in between. Germline CDR1 reads SGHTA; CDR2 reads FQGTGA. The CDR3 loop spans 13 amino acids. This CDR3 reads CASSLGNSYGYTF. The CDR3 DNA reads TGTGCCAGCAGCTTAGGAAACAGCTATGGCTACACCTTC.

This clone was found a few times. This chain uses TRBV9 with TRBJ2-1; 9 nucleotides match TRBD2. The CDR3 covers 17 residues. Germline CDR1 SGDLS, CDR2 YYNGEE. J gave up 4 bases and V 2 bases, and 10 bases lay outside the gene matches. The CDR3 sequence: CASSVSPAGGGYNEQFF. The DNA for the CDR3 is TGTGCCAGCAGCGTCTCCCCGGCGGGAGGGGGATACAATGAGCAGTTCTTC.

The chain joins TRBV28 to TRBJ2-7, with 12 bases identical to TRBD2. The CDR3 loop spans 22 amino acids. The J segment lost 5 bases and the V segment lost 1 base, leaving 24 bases of the junction unmatched. Germline V gives CDR1 MDHEN, CDR2 SYDVKM. For the CDR3, the DNA is TGTGCCAGCAGTTTATTTGGTTGGGACGGAACTAGCGGGAGGCTTAAAGCCAACGAGCAGTACTTC. Its translation: CASSLFGWDGTSGRLKANEQYF.

The rearrangement links TRBV28 to TRBJ1-4; a possible D gene is TRBD1 (5 bases). The CDR3 consists of 15 residues. Trimming took off 6 bases at V and 3 bases at J, with 14 bases between the two ends. Germline values: CDR1 MDHEN, CDR2 SYDVKM. CDR3 sequence: CASRPVQGSNEKLFF. As DNA, the CDR3 is TGTGCCAGCAGGCCCGTGCAGGGATCTAATGAAAAACTGTTTTTT.

This clone was observed once. CDR3 sequence (DNA): TGTGCCAGCAGTTTAGCCTTTAGTGTGGAAGCTTTCTTT. Amino acids: CASSLAFSVEAFF. The V and J genes are TRBV12-3 or TRBV12-4 and TRBJ1-1, with D uncertain. This CDR3 has 13 amino acids. V was trimmed by 0 bases and J by 8 bases, leaving 10 bases between them.

This clone occurred a few times. V gene TRBV29-1 combines with J gene TRBJ1-2; D is unresolved. From germline, CDR1 is SQVTM and CDR2 ANQGSEA. Trimming stripped 5 bases from V and 1 base from J, with 11 bases between. The CDR3 sequence is 13 residues long. CDR3 sequence reads: CSVFTDYNYGYTF. The CDR3 region has the DNA TGCAGCGTTTTTACAGATTATAACTATGGCTACACCTTC.

The genes are TRBV27 and TRBJ1-3; D is unresolved. V lost 6 bases, J lost 0 bases, and 9 bases lay in between. The CDR3 runs to 14 residues. The germline CDR1 and CDR2 sequences are MNHEY and SMNVEV (reference sequence). CDR3 in amino acids: CASSPVPSGNTIYF. CDR3 bases: TGTGCCAGCAGCCCCGTCCCCTCTGGAAACACCATATATTTT.

This clone turned up a few times. The chain recombines TRBV7-6 with TRBJ2-2; D uncertain. V was pared by 2 bases and J by 0 bases, with 10 bases between. Germline CDR1 and CDR2: SGHVS and FNYEAQ. This CDR3 spans 16 amino acids. The CDR3 bases are TGTGCCAGCAGCTTAAAACTGACACCGAACACCGGGGAGCTGTTTTTT. Its protein product is CASSLKLTPNTGELFF.

The V and J genes are TRBV6-5 and TRBJ2-3; TRBD1 aligns across 11 bases. With V trimmed by 5 bases and J by 6 bases, 7 bases remained unmatched. This CDR3 is built from 15 residues. Germline values: CDR1 MNHEY, CDR2 SVGAGI. The CDR3 DNA follows: TGTGCCAGCAGTCGGACAGGGGGCCCTCCGGATACGCAGTATTTT. Protein sequence: CASSRTGGPPDTQYF.

The chain is built from TRBV6-2 or TRBV6-3 and TRBJ2-7; D not resolved. CDR1 is MNHEY, CDR2 SVGEGT, per germline. The CDR3 consists of 15 residues. V lost 4 bases to trimming and J lost 2 bases, with 15 bases between them. The CDR3 region is CASSSDTFPAYEQYF. CDR3 coding DNA: TGTGCCAGCAGTTCCGACACTTTCCCGGCCTACGAGCAGTACTTC.

The chain links TRBV28 to TRBJ2-7, with TRBD1 identical over 9 bases. The V segment lost 6 bases and the J segment 1 base; nucleotides outside the gene matches: 7. CDR3 size: 15 residues. Germline loops: CDR1 MDHEN, CDR2 SYDVKM. CDR3 sequence (DNA): TGTGCCAGCAGGCATAACAGGGGGCGGTCCTACGAGCAGTACTTC. Its translation: CASRHNRGRSYEQYF.

The rearrangement links TRBV5-5 to TRBJ2-7; weak D call: TRBD2 (6 bases). Germline CDR1 and CDR2: SGHKS and YYEKEE (reference sequence). The V end was cut by 5 bases, the J end by 0 bases, with 15 bases between. The CDR3 runs to 15 residues. CDR3 bases: TGTGCCAGCAGGTCGGGACTCCTTCCCTCCTACGAGCAGTACTTC. It is translated as CASRSGLLPSYEQYF.

The chain links TRBV7-2 to TRBJ2-7; D is perhaps TRBD1 (5 bases). With 5 bases removed from V and 5 bases from J, the gap between germline ends came to 16 bases. Per the germline V gene, CDR1 is SGHTA and CDR2 is FQGNSA. This CDR3 is 14 amino acids long. In DNA form, the CDR3 reads TGTGCCAGCAGCCTCAACCTAGGGGTCAACGAGCAGTACTTC. This sequence encodes CASSLNLGVNEQYF.

V usage is TRBV9 and J usage is TRBJ1-3; tentative D call: TRBD1 (5 bases). This CDR3 has 15 amino acids. Germline values: CDR1 SGDLS, CDR2 YYNGEE. The V end lost 4 bases, the J end lost 4 bases, and 15 bases lay between the germline ends. Here the CDR3 reads CASSIGSSGGNTIYF. The CDR3 DNA reads as TGTGCCAGCAGCATAGGATCCTCAGGGGGAAACACCATATATTTT.

The chain carries TRBV7-9 and TRBJ1-1, with 7 bases lining up with TRBD1. J lost 4 bases, V lost 8 bases, and 10 bases had no gene match. Looked up from germline, CDR1 is SEHNR and CDR2 is FQNEAQ (reference sequence). The length of the CDR3 is 14 residues. The CDR3 nucleotides read TGTGCCAGCGGTTTGATGACAGGGCCCACTGAAGCTTTCTTT. This sequence encodes CASGLMTGPTEAFF.

V is TRBV6-2 or TRBV6-3 and J is TRBJ1-1, with 7 bases lining up with TRBD1. The CDR3 extends over 17 amino acids. After removal of 0 bases from V and 1 base from J, the junction contained 8 bases not matched to a gene. Germline V gene lookup returns CDR1 MNHEY and CDR2 SVGEGT. The CDR3 coding sequence is TGTGCCAGCAGTTACTCAACTTCCGGGACAGAGAACACTGAAGCTTTCTTT. Protein product: CASSYSTSGTENTEAFF.

This chain joins TRBV7-9 and TRBJ1-3, with 7 bases identical to TRBD1. CDR1 and CDR2 from the germline V gene are SEHNR and FQNEAQ (reference sequence). This CDR3 region has 14 residues. With V trimmed by 5 bases and J by 2 bases, 3 bases remained unmatched. The DNA of the CDR3 is TGTGCCAGCAGCCCAGGGACAGCTGGAAACACCATATATTTT. This translates into CASSPGTAGNTIYF.